This T cell receptor (beta chain) appears in the sequencing data of a study of T cells in Graves' hyperthyroidism and ophthalmopathy. Overall study results and limits: Most clonotypes expanded in the thyroid (above 0.001) were also present in blood.

TCR beta CDR3 sequences were amplified from RNA transcripts. A first-round RT-PCR of the TCR CDR3 used the HTBI primer set. TCRdb re-derived calls from the multiplex PCR reads in MiXCR, one entry per CDR3 protein. The sample consists of approximately 400,000 distinct CDR3 sequences, about a sixth of them appearing once. This clonotype was counted many times. Its antigen is unidentified. Graves' hyperthyroidism was deemed stable absent ophthalmopathy progression within 18 months. Newly diagnosed patients aged 18 to 65 had hyperthyroidism of under 2 months' duration. It was uncontrolled infection, other autoimmune disease, pregnancy or lactation that excluded patients. This TCR was recovered from a young woman with Graves' hyperthyroidism. Specimen: blood.

The CDR3 nucleotides are TGTGCCAGCAGCCCCCCCGGCGGAAACTACGAGCAGTACTTC. Translated: CASSPPGGNYEQYF. The V gene is TRBV28, the J gene TRBJ2-7; D gene unclear. The CDR3 extends over 14 amino acids. With 6 bases removed from V and 3 bases from J, the gap between germline ends came to 15 bases. Per germline, CDR1 MDHEN and CDR2 SYDVKM.